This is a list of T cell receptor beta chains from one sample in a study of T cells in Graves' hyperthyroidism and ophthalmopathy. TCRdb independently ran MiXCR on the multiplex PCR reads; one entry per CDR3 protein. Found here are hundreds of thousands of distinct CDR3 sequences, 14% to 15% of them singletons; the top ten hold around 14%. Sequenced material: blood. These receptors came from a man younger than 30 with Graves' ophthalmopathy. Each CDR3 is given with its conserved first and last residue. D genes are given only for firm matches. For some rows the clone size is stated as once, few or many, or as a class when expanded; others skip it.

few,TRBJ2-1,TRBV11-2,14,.,TGTGCCAGCAGTTGGACCCGGACGGGCGATGAGCAGTTCTTC,CASSWTRTGDEQFF
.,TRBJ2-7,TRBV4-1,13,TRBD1,TGCGCCAGCAGACGGACAGGGGACGGCGAGCAGTACTTC,CASRRTGDGEQYF
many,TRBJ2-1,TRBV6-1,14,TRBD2,TGTGCCAGCAGTGAAATAGATAGCGGGAGTGAGCAGTTCTTC,CASSEIDSGSEQFF
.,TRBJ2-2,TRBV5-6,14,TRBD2,TGTGCCAGCAGCTTGGAGCGGGGTCCCGGGGAGCTGTTTTTT,CASSLERGPGELFF
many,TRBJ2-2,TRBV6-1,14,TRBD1,TGTGCCAGCAGTATTGGACAGGGCACCGGGGAGCTGTTTTTT,CASSIGQGTGELFF
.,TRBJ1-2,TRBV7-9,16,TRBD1,TGTGCCAGCAGCTTATCCATTACCAGGGGGCGGTATGGCTACACCTTC,CASSLSITRGRYGYTF
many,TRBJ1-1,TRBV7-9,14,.,TGTGCCAGCAGTTTAGGAGGACGGCACACTGAAGCTTTCTTT,CASSLGGRHTEAFF
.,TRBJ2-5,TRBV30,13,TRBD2,TGTGCCGGGCAAAGCGGGGGGCAAGAGACCCAGTACTTC,CAGQSGGQETQYF
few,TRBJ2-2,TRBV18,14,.,TGTGCCAGCTCACCACCGGATAGCCCCGGGGAGCTGTTTTTT,CASSPPDSPGELFF
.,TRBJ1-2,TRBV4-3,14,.,TGCGCCAGCAGCCAACCGACAGAATCCTATGGCTACACCTTC,CASSQPTESYGYTF
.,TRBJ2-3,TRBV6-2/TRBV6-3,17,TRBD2,TGTGCCAGCAGTTACTCGGGTTGGCGGGAGGGCGGAGATACGCAGTATTTT,CASSYSGWREGGDTQYF
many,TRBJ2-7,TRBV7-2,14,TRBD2,TGTGCCAGCAGCCTACGGGACTACGCCTACGAGCAGTACTTC,CASSLRDYAYEQYF
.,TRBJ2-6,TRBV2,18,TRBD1,TGTGCCAGCAGGTTGGGGGCCAGCAGGGGGTCTGGGGCCAACGTCCTGACTTTC,CASRLGASRGSGANVLTF